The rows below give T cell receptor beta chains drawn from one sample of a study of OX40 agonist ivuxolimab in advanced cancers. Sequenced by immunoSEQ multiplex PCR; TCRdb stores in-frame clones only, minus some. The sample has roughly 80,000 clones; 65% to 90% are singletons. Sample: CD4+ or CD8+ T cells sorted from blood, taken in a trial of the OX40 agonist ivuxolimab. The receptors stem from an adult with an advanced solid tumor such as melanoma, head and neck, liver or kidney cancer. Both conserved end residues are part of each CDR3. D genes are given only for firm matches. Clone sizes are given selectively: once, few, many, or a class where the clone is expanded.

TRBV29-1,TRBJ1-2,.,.,CSVAGQGMGYTF,TGCAGCGTAGCGGGTCAGGGGATGGGCTACACCTTC
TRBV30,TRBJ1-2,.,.,CAWSVYPNYGYTF,TGTGCCTGGAGTGTTTACCCCAACTATGGCTACACCTTC
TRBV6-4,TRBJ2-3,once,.,CASSDRGLGDTQYF,TGTGCCAGCAGTGACAGGGGTCTAGGGGATACGCAGTATTTT
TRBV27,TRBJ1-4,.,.,CASSPSIANEKLFF,TGTGCCAGCAGTCCTTCGATAGCTAATGAAAAACTGTTTTTT
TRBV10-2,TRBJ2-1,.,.,CASSEFHLTPGVNEQFF,TGCGCCAGCAGTGAGTTTCACCTAACGCCTGGGGTCAATGAGCAGTTCTTC
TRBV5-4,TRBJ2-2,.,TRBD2,CASSLGGRDADTGELFF,TGTGCCAGCAGCTTGGGGGGGAGGGACGCGGACACCGGGGAGCTGTTTTTT
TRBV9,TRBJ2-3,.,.,CASSVTYMGTDTQYF,TGTGCCAGCAGCGTCACCTACATGGGCACAGATACGCAGTATTTT
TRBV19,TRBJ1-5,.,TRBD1,CASSTRGRNQPQHF,TGTGCCAGTAGTACCAGGGGGCGGAATCAGCCCCAGCATTTT
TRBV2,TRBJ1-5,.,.,CASSDTSQTARPQHF,TGTGCCAGCAGTGATACCAGCCAAACTGCTCGGCCCCAGCATTTT
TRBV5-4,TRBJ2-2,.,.,CASSLGFTGELFF,TGTGCCAGCAGCTTGGGATTTACCGGGGAGCTGTTTTTT
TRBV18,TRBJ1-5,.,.,CASSPPSGERNQPQHF,TGTGCCAGCTCACCACCTTCCGGGGAGCGCAATCAGCCCCAGCATTTT
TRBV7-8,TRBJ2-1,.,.,CASSKTGRSSYNEQFF,TGTGCCAGCAGCAAAACAGGACGATCCTCCTACAATGAGCAGTTCTTC
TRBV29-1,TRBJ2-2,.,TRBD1,CSVREQGATGELFF,TGCAGCGTTAGGGAACAGGGGGCCACCGGGGAGCTGTTTTTT
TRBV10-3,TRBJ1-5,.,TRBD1,CAISESRGQGNQPQHF,TGTGCCATCAGTGAGTCGAGGGGGCAGGGGAATCAGCCCCAGCATTTT
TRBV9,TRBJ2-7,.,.,CASSVTQGTEQYF,TGTGCCAGCAGCGTCACACAGGGTACCGAGCAGTACTTC
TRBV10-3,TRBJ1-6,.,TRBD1,CAISEDRGGDNSPLHF,TGTGCCATCAGTGAGGACAGGGGCGGGGATAATTCACCCCTCCACTTT
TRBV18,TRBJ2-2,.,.,CASSPNIGGQGTGELFF,TGTGCCAGCTCACCAAACATCGGGGGGCAGGGCACCGGGGAGCTGTTTTTT
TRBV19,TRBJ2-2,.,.,CASSITGGAGELFF,TGTGCCAGTAGTATCACAGGGGGGGCAGGGGAGCTGTTTTTT
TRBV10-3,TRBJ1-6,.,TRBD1,CAITPGQGVLPLHF,TGTGCCATCACCCCGGGACAGGGGGTTTTACCCCTCCACTTT
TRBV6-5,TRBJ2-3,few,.,CASRPPGPATDTQYF,TGTGCCAGCAGGCCTCCGGGACCAGCCACAGATACGCAGTATTTT
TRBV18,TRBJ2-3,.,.,CASSPPGTPGDTQYF,TGTGCCAGCTCACCACCGGGGACACCGGGAGATACGCAGTATTTT
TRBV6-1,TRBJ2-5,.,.,CASSEALAGTSQETQYF,TGTGCCAGCAGTGAAGCGTTGGCCGGGACATCACAAGAGACCCAGTACTTC
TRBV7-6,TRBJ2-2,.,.,CASSLYGELFF,TGTGCCAGCTCCCTATACGGGGAGCTGTTTTTT
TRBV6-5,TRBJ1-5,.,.,CASSPGLSQPQHF,TGTGCCAGCAGTCCGGGACTATCTCAGCCCCAGCATTTT
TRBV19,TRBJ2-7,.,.,CASSGVASYEQYF,TGTGCCAGTTCGGGCGTAGCGTCCTACGAGCAGTACTTC
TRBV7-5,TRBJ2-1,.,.,CARSPRLADYNEQFF,TGTGCCAGAAGCCCACGACTAGCGGATTACAATGAGCAGTTCTTC
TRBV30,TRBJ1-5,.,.,CAWSGGPTWYGNQPQHF,TGTGCCTGGAGTGGGGGACCTACCTGGTATGGCAATCAGCCCCAGCATTTT
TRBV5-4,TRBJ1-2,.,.,CASTSQGIVHGYTF,TGTGCCAGCACGTCCCAGGGAATCGTACATGGCTACACCTTC
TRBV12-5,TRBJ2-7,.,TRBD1,CASGPPGTGAPQYF,TGTGCTAGTGGACCGCCCGGGACAGGGGCCCCGCAGTACTTC
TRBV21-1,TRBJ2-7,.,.,CASSKGAQPYEQYF,TGTGCCAGCAGCAAAGGCGCACAGCCCTACGAGCAGTACTTC
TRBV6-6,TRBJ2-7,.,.,CASSRPIEGGGEQYF,TGTGCCAGCAGCCGTCCCATCGAAGGGGGTGGCGAGCAGTACTTC